The clone carrying this T cell receptor (beta chain) appeared a few times. Its antigen is not identified. This CDR3 is 15 amino acids long. Germline CDR1 is SGHAT and CDR2 is FQNNGV. With 5 bases removed from V and 8 bases from J, the gap between germline ends came to 21 bases. PCR involved 60 Vbeta and 13 Jbeta primers. Sequencing was performed with immunoSEQ multiplex PCR; in TCRdb, only in-frame clones are kept and a portion is missing. The sample lists about 150,000 clones, around 80% occurring once. This sample was included in a study of cytomegalovirus exposure and HLA in healthy donors. Overall study results and limits: Reportedly, a later analysis found an Asian-associated ancestry cluster had fewer N-insertions than the roughly 700-donor mean. Presence/absence analyses treated sequencing depth as roughly uniform across donors. Being productive about 90% or about 30% of the time was typical of most TCR beta V segments in an earlier analysis.

The V and J genes are TRBV11-2 and TRBJ1-1; D not certain. The origin of this receptor is a woman in her forties in good health and CMV-seropositive. The sequenced sample consisted of PBMCs. This CDR3 is CASSPGLSLRTEAFF. CDR3 coding DNA: TGTGCCAGCAGCCCCGGACTCTCCCTAAGAACCGAAGCTTTCTTT. The full variable domain, with the rest looked up from reference TRBV11-2 and TRBJ1-1, is EAGVAQSPRYKIIEKRQSVAFWCNPISGHATLYWYQQILGQGPKLLIQFQNNGVVDDSQLPKDRFSAERLKGVDSTLKIQPAKLEDSAVYLCASSPGLSLRTEAFFGQGTRLTVV.